This record concerns one TCR beta chain sequence. Within the sample, other DNA sequences also encode this same CDR3. Methods used by the authors: Reference gene primer amplification yielded estimated nucleated cell counts. Method: immunoSEQ multiplex PCR; TCRdb's copy keeps in-frame clones and lacks some. Clonal size and the V and J genes are those of that table, whereas D and trimming came from the DNA. This sample has some 170,000 clones, with 65% to 85% found just once. This record comes from a study of blood T cell repertoires in COVID-19. Study-level background: The study drew acute and convalescent COVID-19 samples from the United States, Italy and Spain. The cDNA or gDNA used as material had been derived from T cells, B-cell-depleted T cells, or PBMCs.

The receptor was derived from a man between 60 and 70 years old with active or convalescent COVID-19. Material: peripheral blood.

The CDR3 bases are TGTGCCAGCAGTTTACAGGGGAACACTGAAGCTTTCTTT. Encoded protein: CASSLQGNTEAFF. This chain connects TRBV6-5 to TRBJ1-1; D perhaps matches TRBD1 (6 bases). This CDR3 has 13 amino acids. V was pared by 4 bases and J by 1 base, with 7 bases between. Germline lookup yields CDR1 MNHEY and CDR2 SVGAGI.